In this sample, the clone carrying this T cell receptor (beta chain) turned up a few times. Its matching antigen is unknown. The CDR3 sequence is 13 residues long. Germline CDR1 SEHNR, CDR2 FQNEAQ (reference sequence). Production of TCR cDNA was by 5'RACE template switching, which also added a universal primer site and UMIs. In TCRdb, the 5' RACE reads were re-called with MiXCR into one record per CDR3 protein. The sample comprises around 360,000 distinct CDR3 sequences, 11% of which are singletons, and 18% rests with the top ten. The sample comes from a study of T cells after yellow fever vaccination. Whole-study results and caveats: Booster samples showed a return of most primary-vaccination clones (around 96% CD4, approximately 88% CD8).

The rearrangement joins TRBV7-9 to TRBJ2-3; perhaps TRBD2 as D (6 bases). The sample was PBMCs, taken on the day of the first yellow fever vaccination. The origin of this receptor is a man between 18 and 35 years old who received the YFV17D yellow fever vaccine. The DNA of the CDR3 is TGTGCTACGTCCCAGGCAACGGGAGCTACGCAGTATTTT. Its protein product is CATSQATGATQYF.